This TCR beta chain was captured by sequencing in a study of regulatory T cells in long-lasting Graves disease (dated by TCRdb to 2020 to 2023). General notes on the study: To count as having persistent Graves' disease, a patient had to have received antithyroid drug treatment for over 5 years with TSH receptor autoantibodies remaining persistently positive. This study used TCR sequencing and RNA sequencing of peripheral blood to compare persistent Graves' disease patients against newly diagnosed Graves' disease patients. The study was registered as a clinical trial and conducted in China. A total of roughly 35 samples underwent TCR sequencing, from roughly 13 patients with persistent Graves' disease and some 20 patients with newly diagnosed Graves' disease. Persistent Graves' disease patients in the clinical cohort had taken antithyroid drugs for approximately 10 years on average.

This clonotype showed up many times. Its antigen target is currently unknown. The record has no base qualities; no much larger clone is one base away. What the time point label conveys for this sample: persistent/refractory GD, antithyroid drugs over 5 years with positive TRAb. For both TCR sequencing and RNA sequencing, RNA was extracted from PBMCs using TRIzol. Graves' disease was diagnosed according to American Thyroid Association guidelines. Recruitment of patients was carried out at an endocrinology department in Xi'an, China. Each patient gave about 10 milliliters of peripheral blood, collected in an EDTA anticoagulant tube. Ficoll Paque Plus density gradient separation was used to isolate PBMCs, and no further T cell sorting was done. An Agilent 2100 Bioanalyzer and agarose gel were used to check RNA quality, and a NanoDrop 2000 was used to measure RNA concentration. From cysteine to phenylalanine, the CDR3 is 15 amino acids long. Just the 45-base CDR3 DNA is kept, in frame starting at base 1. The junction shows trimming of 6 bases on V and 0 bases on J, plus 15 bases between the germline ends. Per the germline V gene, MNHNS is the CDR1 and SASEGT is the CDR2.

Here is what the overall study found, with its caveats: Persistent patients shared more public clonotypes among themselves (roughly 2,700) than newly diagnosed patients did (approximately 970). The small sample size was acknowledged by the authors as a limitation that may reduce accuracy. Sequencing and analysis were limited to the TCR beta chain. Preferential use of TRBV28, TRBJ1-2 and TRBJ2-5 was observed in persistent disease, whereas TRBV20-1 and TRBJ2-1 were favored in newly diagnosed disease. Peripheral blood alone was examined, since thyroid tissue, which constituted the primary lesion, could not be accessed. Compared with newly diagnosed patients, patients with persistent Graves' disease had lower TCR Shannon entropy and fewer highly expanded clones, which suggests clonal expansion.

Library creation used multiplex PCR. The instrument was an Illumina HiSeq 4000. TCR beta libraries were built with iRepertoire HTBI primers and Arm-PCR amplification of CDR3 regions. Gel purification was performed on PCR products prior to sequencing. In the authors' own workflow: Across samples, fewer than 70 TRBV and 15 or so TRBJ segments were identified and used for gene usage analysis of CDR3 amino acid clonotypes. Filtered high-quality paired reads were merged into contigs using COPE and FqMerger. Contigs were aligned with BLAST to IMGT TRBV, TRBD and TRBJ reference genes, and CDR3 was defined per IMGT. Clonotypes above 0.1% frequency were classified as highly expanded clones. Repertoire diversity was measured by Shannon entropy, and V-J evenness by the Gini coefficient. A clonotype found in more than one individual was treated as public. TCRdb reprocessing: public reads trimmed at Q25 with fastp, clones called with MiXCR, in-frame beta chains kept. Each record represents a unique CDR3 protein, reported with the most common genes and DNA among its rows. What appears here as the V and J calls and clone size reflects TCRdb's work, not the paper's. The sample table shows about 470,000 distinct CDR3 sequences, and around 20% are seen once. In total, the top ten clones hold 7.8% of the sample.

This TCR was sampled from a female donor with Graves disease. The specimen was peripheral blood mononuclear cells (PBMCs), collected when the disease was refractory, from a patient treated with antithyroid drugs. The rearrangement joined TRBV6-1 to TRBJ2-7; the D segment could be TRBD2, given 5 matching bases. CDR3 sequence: CASSPTPGNSYEQYF. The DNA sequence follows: TGTGCCAGCAGCCCCACCCCCGGGAACTCCTACGAGCAGTACTTC.